Below, one T cell receptor (beta chain) is given with its context. Its antigen remains unknown. RNA transcripts were the template for amplifying TCR beta CDR3 regions. The TCR CDR3 first-round RT-PCR relied on the HTBI primer set. TCRdb re-called the multiplex PCR reads with MiXCR, one entry per CDR3 protein. The sample shows 500,000 to 650,000 distinct CDR3 sequences, 17% of them seen only once. The germline CDR1 and CDR2 sequences are SGHTS and YDEGEE. The V end lost 4 bases, the J end lost 0 bases, and 11 bases lay between the germline ends. The CDR3 consists of 15 residues. The record originates from a study of T cells in Graves' hyperthyroidism and ophthalmopathy. General study results and limits: A model built on 13 V-J features separated ophthalmopathy from stable hyperthyroidism.

Sequenced: blood. The chain recombines TRBV5-8 with TRBJ1-3, with unresolved D. This sequence originates from a woman younger than 35 with Graves' ophthalmopathy. The CDR3 nucleotides read TGTGCCAGCAGCAGAACTCCGAGCTCTGGAAACACCATATATTTT. Amino acids: CASSRTPSSGNTIYF.